This is a list of T cell receptor beta chains from one sample in a study of T-cell reconstitution after alpha-beta-depleted transplantation in children. TCRdb called the PCR reads again in MiXCR, with one record for every CDR3 protein. The sample includes some 250,000 distinct CDR3 sequences, 12% of them seen just once. The sequenced sample was PBMCs from the stem cell graft donor, obtained from the stem cell graft. These receptors all come from a human donor who donated a stem cell graft to a child with acute lymphoblastic leukemia. Each CDR3 is given with its conserved first and last residue. D genes are given only for firm matches. The size entry is marked missing in some rows and otherwise reads once, few, many or a size class.

J | D | size | V | CDR3 | DNA
TRBJ2-3 | . | . | TRBV7-2 | CASSLVGVLSTDTQYF | TGTGCCAGCAGCTTAGTTGGGGTTCTGAGCACAGATACGCAGTATTTT
TRBJ2-7 | . | many | TRBV7-9 | CASSPKDIKPYEQYF | TGTGCCAGCAGCCCCAAGGACATCAAACCCTACGAGCAGTACTTC
TRBJ2-1 | . | . | TRBV11-2 | CASSLAGVVSYNEQFF | TGTGCCAGCAGCCTTGCCGGGGTAGTGAGCTACAATGAGCAGTTCTTC
TRBJ1-6 | . | many | TRBV21-1 | CASSKSAWGDNSPLHF | TGTGCCAGCAGCAAATCCGCGTGGGGAGATAATTCACCCCTCCACTTT
TRBJ1-5 | . | many | TRBV19 | CASSIGAVGNQPQHF | TGTGCCAGTAGTATAGGTGCAGTCGGAAATCAGCCCCAGCATTTT
TRBJ1-5 | . | many | TRBV28 | CASRLDNQPQHF | TGTGCCAGCAGATTAGACAATCAGCCCCAGCATTTT
TRBJ2-7 | . | few | TRBV7-2 | CASSWKGSYEQYF | TGTGCCAGCAGTTGGAAGGGATCCTACGAGCAGTACTTC
TRBJ1-2 | TRBD1 | many | TRBV7-3 | CASSPMTGEGYTF | TGTGCCAGCAGCCCGATGACAGGGGAAGGCTACACCTTC
TRBJ2-1 | . | . | TRBV4-3 | CASSQDRATLSNEQFF | TGCGCCAGCAGCCAAGATAGGGCTACCCTGTCCAATGAGCAGTTCTTC
TRBJ2-1 | TRBD2 | many | TRBV28 | CASSSGTGLAGGWSYNEQFF | TGTGCCAGCAGTTCTGGGACAGGGCTAGCGGGAGGGTGGTCCTACAATGAGCAGTTCTTC
TRBJ2-2 | . | . | TRBV19 | CASSMARLASRELFF | TGTGCCAGTAGTATGGCGCGGCTAGCGAGTAGGGAGCTGTTTTTT
TRBJ2-3 | . | many | TRBV2 | CASSGPRGRTQYF | TGTGCCAGCAGTGGCCCCCGGGGGCGAACGCAGTATTTT
TRBJ2-5 | TRBD2 | many | TRBV11-3 | CASSLGGLAEETQYF | TGTGCCAGCAGCTTAGGGGGTCTAGCGGAAGAGACCCAGTACTTC
TRBJ2-1 | TRBD2 | many | TRBV5-1 | CASSRGLAGVVEQFF | TGCGCCAGCAGCCGCGGACTAGCGGGAGTGGTTGAGCAGTTCTTC
TRBJ2-1 | . | many | TRBV27 | CASSLDGDEQFF | TGTGCCAGCAGTTTAGACGGCGATGAGCAGTTCTTC
TRBJ2-1 | . | few | TRBV4-1 | CASSRGGRNNEQFF | TGCGCCAGCAGCAGGGGGGGCCGGAACAATGAGCAGTTCTTC
TRBJ2-3 | . | many | TRBV5-1 | CASSLAGQMDTQYF | TGCGCCAGCAGCTTGGCCGGACAGATGGATACGCAGTATTTT
TRBJ1-1 | TRBD1 | many | TRBV6-6 | CASRSGGSTEAFF | TGTGCCAGCAGGTCAGGGGGGAGCACTGAAGCTTTCTTT
TRBJ2-7 | . | many | TRBV7-9 | CASSGWDPRPEQYF | TGTGCCAGCAGCGGGTGGGACCCCCGACCGGAGCAGTACTTC
TRBJ2-1 | . | . | TRBV20-1 | CSAPREGSSYNEQFF | TGCAGTGCTCCCAGAGAGGGAAGCTCCTACAATGAGCAGTTCTTC
TRBJ2-3 | . | many | TRBV6-5 | CASSYSKVTDTQYF | TGTGCCAGCAGTTACTCGAAGGTCACAGATACGCAGTATTTT
TRBJ2-7 | . | many | TRBV6-2/TRBV6-3 | CAGGRTVYEQYF | TGTGCCGGGGGTCGGACAGTCTACGAGCAGTACTTC
TRBJ2-7 | TRBD1 | many | TRBV20-1 | CSARVPGQNYEQYF | TGCAGTGCTAGAGTGCCGGGACAGAACTACGAGCAGTACTTC
TRBJ2-1 | . | many | TRBV5-1 | CASSGSGDDNEQFF | TGCGCCAGCAGCGGCTCAGGGGACGACAATGAGCAGTTCTTC
TRBJ2-1 | TRBD2 | many | TRBV20-1 | CSAALLPGLAGGEVNEQFF | TGCAGTGCCGCCCTTCTCCCGGGACTAGCGGGAGGTGAGGTCAATGAGCAGTTCTTC
TRBJ1-2 | . | many | TRBV18 | CASSPRGGASLYGYTF | TGTGCCAGCTCTCCCCGGGGGGGCGCCTCGCTATATGGCTACACCTTC
TRBJ2-5 | . | many | TRBV7-9 | CASSLAVGGQETQYF | TGTGCCAGCAGCTTAGCGGTAGGGGGCCAAGAGACCCAGTACTTC
TRBJ2-2 | TRBD2 | many | TRBV29-1 | CSVDGGRNTGELFF | TGCAGCGTTGATGGCGGGAGAAACACCGGGGAGCTGTTTTTT
TRBJ2-5 | . | . | TRBV11-2 | CASSSGGGQETQYF | TGTGCCAGCAGCTCAGGGGGGGGTCAAGAGACCCAGTACTTC
TRBJ2-7 | TRBD2 | many | TRBV25-1 | CASSLTSGVTYEQYF | TGTGCCAGCAGTCTAACTAGCGGGGTAACCTACGAGCAGTACTTC
TRBJ2-1 | . | many | TRBV7-3 | CASSPRYRQASLKKAYNEQFF | TGTGCCAGCAGCCCTCGTTACAGACAGGCTTCACTAAAAAAAGCCTACAATGAGCAGTTCTTC
TRBJ1-1 | . | many | TRBV4-2 | CASSQVHRATEAFF | TGTGCCAGCAGCCAAGTCCACAGGGCTACTGAAGCTTTCTTT
TRBJ2-5 | TRBD1 | many | TRBV20-1 | CSARDRVQETQYF | TGCAGTGCTAGGGACAGGGTCCAAGAGACCCAGTACTTC
TRBJ1-1 | . | many | TRBV6-5 | CASSYSSEAFF | TGTGCCAGCAGTTACTCGTCCGAAGCTTTCTTT
TRBJ1-2 | . | many | TRBV20-1 | CSARDGSGGYGYTF | TGCAGTGCTAGAGATGGGTCTGGGGGATATGGCTACACCTTC
TRBJ1-2 | TRBD1 | many | TRBV28 | CASSFLRGQSYGYTF | TGTGCCAGCAGTTTTCTAAGGGGGCAAAGCTATGGCTACACCTTC
TRBJ2-3 | . | many | TRBV20-1 | CSASGGRRPDTQYF | TGCAGTGCTAGCGGGGGCCGTCGGCCAGATACGCAGTATTTT
TRBJ2-4 | . | . | TRBV24-1 | CATSDSRTGSGAKNIQYF | TGTGCCACCAGTGACTCCCGTACAGGGTCAGGTGCCAAAAACATTCAGTACTTC
TRBJ2-5 | . | . | TRBV5-4 | CASSLDGRGEETQYF | TGTGCCAGCAGCTTGGATGGCCGGGGAGAAGAGACCCAGTACTTC
TRBJ1-1 | . | . | TRBV5-1 | CASSPRQAANTEAFF | TGCGCCAGCAGCCCTCGACAGGCCGCGAACACTGAAGCTTTCTTT
TRBJ1-2 | TRBD1 | many | TRBV3-1 | CASSHQGTANYGYTF | TGTGCCAGCAGCCATCAAGGGACAGCTAACTATGGCTACACCTTC
TRBJ2-2 | . | many | TRBV27 | CASSFLGTGELFF | TGTGCCAGCAGTTTTCTGGGGACCGGGGAGCTGTTTTTT
TRBJ2-7 | . | many | TRBV5-1 | CASSGRLGSTHEQYF | TGCGCCAGCAGCGGTCGGCTGGGTTCAACCCACGAGCAGTACTTC